The rows below give T cell receptor beta chains drawn from one sample of a study of cytomegalovirus exposure and HLA in healthy donors. Using immunoSEQ multiplex PCR, the repertoire was profiled, and TCRdb retains in-frame clones only, with some absent. The sample includes 140,000 to 150,000 clones, 77% seen only once; the top ten take nearly 4%. Sequenced sample: PBMCs. The receptors stem from a male donor in good health and CMV-seronegative. Each CDR3 is given with its conserved first and last residue. The order of the fields is J gene, D gene, clone size, V gene, CDR3 protein, CDR3 DNA. D genes are given only for firm matches. The size field is filled for only some rows; it gives once, few, many or a size class.

>TRBJ2-3|TRBD1|-|TRBV30
CAWSRGQGWTDTQYF
TGTGCCTGGAGTCGGGGACAGGGTTGGACAGATACGCAGTATTTT
>TRBJ1-2|-|-|TRBV5-1
CASSPRTDLRTYGYTF
TGCGCCAGCAGCCCCCGGACAGACCTAAGAACCTATGGCTACACCTTC
>TRBJ1-1|-|-|TRBV7-9
CASSPPAGAFSEAFF
TGTGCCAGCAGCCCACCGGCAGGGGCATTCTCTGAAGCTTTCTTT
>TRBJ2-7|-|-|TRBV7-2
CASSPRTGLSEQYF
TGTGCCAGCAGCCCGCGGACTGGCTTATCCGAGCAGTACTTC
>TRBJ1-2|TRBD1|-|TRBV7-9
CASSLGQGHGYTF
TGTGCCAGCAGCCTGGGACAGGGACATGGCTACACCTTC
>TRBJ1-5|-|-|TRBV19
CASSIIWYVDSSNQPQHF
TGTGCCAGTAGTATTATATGGTACGTGGACAGTAGCAATCAGCCCCAGCATTTT
>TRBJ1-1|TRBD1|-|TRBV11-3
CASSLTGGSTEAFF
TGTGCCAGCAGCTTAACAGGGGGTAGTACTGAAGCTTTCTTT
>TRBJ2-3|-|-|TRBV7-3
CASSLTKLDTQYF
TGTGCCAGCAGCTTAACTAAGCTAGATACGCAGTATTTT
>TRBJ1-1|-|-|TRBV6-5
CASSYPGSEAFF
TGTGCCAGCAGTTACCCAGGGTCTGAAGCTTTCTTT
>TRBJ2-6|TRBD1|few|TRBV4-1
CASSRRQGPSGANVLTF
TGCGCCAGCAGCCGGAGACAGGGCCCCTCTGGGGCCAACGTCCTGACTTTC
>TRBJ2-2|TRBD2|-|TRBV2
CASVPRASGSYGGELFF
TGTGCCAGCGTCCCCCGCGCTAGCGGGAGTTATGGCGGGGAGCTGTTTTTT
>TRBJ2-1|-|-|TRBV19
CASSAGPSSEQFF
TGTGCCAGTAGTGCCGGCCCTAGTAGTGAGCAGTTCTTC
>TRBJ2-7|-|-|TRBV20-1
CSAQSSYEQYF
TGCAGTGCCCAAAGCTCCTACGAGCAGTACTTC
>TRBJ2-5|TRBD2|-|TRBV5-1
CASSLLSPGPSGSQETQYF
TGCGCCAGCAGCTTGTTAAGCCCTGGGCCTAGCGGGAGTCAAGAGACCCAGTACTTC
>TRBJ1-2|TRBD1|few|TRBV7-2
CASSLGLQGAGGYTF
TGTGCCAGCAGCTTAGGCCTACAGGGGGCGGGTGGCTACACCTTC
>TRBJ2-2|TRBD1|once|TRBV15
CAVKETGGTGELFF
TGTGCCGTTAAAGAGACAGGGGGCACCGGGGAGCTGTTTTTT
>TRBJ1-2|TRBD1|-|TRBV6-5
CASSYETGFSDGYTF
TGTGCCAGCAGTTACGAGACAGGGTTCAGTGATGGCTACACCTTC
>TRBJ2-3|-|-|TRBV5-4
CASSGSQFRDTQYF
TGTGCCAGCAGCGGGAGCCAGTTCAGAGATACGCAGTATTTT
>TRBJ2-1|-|-|TRBV7-8
CASSELAVNEQFF
TGTGCCAGCAGCGAGCTTGCGGTTAATGAGCAGTTCTTC
>TRBJ2-7|-|few|TRBV25-1
CASSANREPPYEQYF
TGTGCCAGCAGTGCGAACAGGGAACCCCCCTACGAGCAGTACTTC
>TRBJ2-1|TRBD2|-|TRBV4-1
CASSETSGTPRSYNEQFF
TGCGCCAGCAGCGAGACTAGCGGGACTCCCCGCTCCTACAATGAGCAGTTCTTC
>TRBJ2-3|TRBD1|-|TRBV6-5
CASSLGQTQYF
TGTGCCAGCAGCTTGGGACAGACGCAGTATTTT
>TRBJ2-7|TRBD1|-|TRBV11-3
CASSRGQGSSYEQYF
TGTGCCAGCAGCCGTGGACAGGGTAGCTCCTACGAGCAGTACTTC
>TRBJ2-7|-|once|TRBV6-1
CASCPRIREQYF
TGTGCCAGCTGCCCTAGAATTCGCGAGCAGTACTTC
>TRBJ2-3|-|-|TRBV5-1
CASSPQSGATDTQYF
TGCGCCAGCAGCCCACAGAGCGGAGCCACAGATACGCAGTATTTT
>TRBJ1-1|-|-|TRBV18
CASSPSSGKTEAFF
TGTGCCAGCTCACCATCATCCGGGAAAACTGAAGCTTTCTTT